Each of the 22 T cell receptor beta chains below was sequenced from the same sample in a study of T cell changes during pregnancy in multiple sclerosis. Method: immunoSEQ multiplex PCR; TCRdb's copy keeps in-frame clones and lacks some. This sample has 25,000 to 35,000 clones, with roughly 90% found just once. This sample comprised CD8+ T cells from peripheral blood mononuclear cells, obtained in the second trimester of pregnancy. These receptors all stem from a female donor with multiple sclerosis, enrolled in a pregnancy study.

This chain links TRBV11-3 with TRBJ2-1; maybe TRBD1 (5 bases). The V end was cut by 5 bases, the J end by 7 bases, with 12 bases between. This CDR3 region has 13 residues. Germline assignment: CDR1 SGHNT and CDR2 YENEEA. CDR3 sequence reads: CASSPRGRNEQFF. CDR3 sequence (DNA): TGTGCCAGCAGCCCAAGGGGTCGGAATGAGCAGTTCTTC.

V gene TRBV7-9 combines with J gene TRBJ2-3, with 12 bases matching TRBD2. CDR1 is SEHNR, CDR2 FQNEAQ, per germline (reference sequence). CDR3 length: 15 amino acids. V lost 7 bases and J lost 3; bases outside the gene matches: 5. The CDR3 nucleotides are TGTGCCAGCACCCTACTAGCGGGGGGTACAGATACGCAGTATTTT. This codes for CASTLLAGGTDTQYF.

The chain has TRBV10-3 and TRBJ1-1, with D perhaps TRBD1 (6 bases). The CDR3 is made up of 15 amino acids. Germline V gives CDR1 ENHRY, CDR2 SYGVKD. Trimming shortened V by 1 base and J by 4 bases, and 13 bases separated the two germline ends. CDR3 in amino acids: CAISEYRAPGTEAFF. The CDR3 DNA reads as TGTGCCATCAGTGAGTACAGGGCCCCAGGCACTGAAGCTTTCTTT.

This clone was recorded once. The J gene is TRBJ2-1, the V gene TRBV27; 8 positions match TRBD2. This CDR3 is 15 amino acids long. J lost 4 bases, V lost 2 bases, and 4 bases had no gene match. The germline V gene has CDR1 MNHEY and CDR2 SMNVEV (reference sequence). The CDR3 DNA reads TGTGCCAGCAGTTTAATAGCGGGGCCTTACAATGAGCAGTTCTTC. It codes for CASSLIAGPYNEQFF.

The V gene is TRBV18, the J gene TRBJ2-1; the match to TRBD2 covers 11 bases. J gave up 5 bases and V 6 bases, and 9 bases lay outside the gene matches. The CDR3 is made up of 16 amino acids. The germline gives CDR1 KGHSH, CDR2 LQKENI. The CDR3 DNA is TGTGCCAGCTCCCCCCAGGCTAGCGGGGGGAACAATGAGCAGTTCTTC. Translated: CASSPQASGGNNEQFF.

The V call is TRBV5-1, the J call TRBJ2-7, with 8 bases aligning to TRBD1. The germline V gene encodes CDR1 SGHRS and CDR2 YFSETQ. This CDR3 comprises 14 residues. The V segment lost 4 bases and the J segment 7 bases; nucleotides outside the gene matches: 10. The CDR3 loop is CASSPRDRQGEQYF. In DNA form, the CDR3 reads TGCGCCAGCAGCCCCCGGGACAGGCAAGGAGAGCAGTACTTC.

The chain has TRBV7-9 and TRBJ1-4, with 7 bases that match TRBD1. The junction had 12 bases not matched to a gene; V was cut back by 5 bases and J by 3 bases. This CDR3 contains 17 residues. In germline, CDR1 is SEHNR, CDR2 FQNEAQ (reference sequence). The CDR3, as DNA: TGTGCCAGCAGCCCGCCTCACCTGGGACAGTCTAATGAAAAACTGTTTTTT. It yields the protein CASSPPHLGQSNEKLFF. Combining the CDR3 with reference TRBV7-9 and TRBJ1-4 gives the whole variable domain DTGVSQNPRHKITKRGQNVTFRCDPISEHNRLYWYRQTLGQGPEFLTYFQNEAQLEKSRLLSDRFSAERPKGSFSTLEIQRTEQGDSAMYLCASSPPHLGQSNEKLFFGSGTQLSVL.

The rearrangement links TRBV7-2 to TRBJ1-3, with D possibly matching TRBD1 (6 bases). The germline V gene has CDR1 SGHTA and CDR2 FQGNSA. This CDR3 has 17 amino acids. V was shortened by 6 bases and J by 0 bases, with 18 bases between the two germline ends. CDR3 bases: TGTGCCAGCAGTCCGGGACCCGGGACATACTCTGGAAACACCATATATTTT. Translation gives CASSPGPGTYSGNTIYF.

The chain recombines TRBV10-3 with TRBJ2-1; 7 bases map to TRBD2. The CDR3 extends over 13 amino acids. Germline assignment: CDR1 ENHRY and CDR2 SYGVKD. The junction had 3 bases not matched to a gene; V was cut back by 8 bases and J by 2 bases. CDR3 bases: TGTGCCATCGGGGACTACCCCTACAATGAGCAGTTCTTC. The encoded protein is CAIGDYPYNEQFF.

This clone was counted between two and nine times. The chain is built from TRBV9 and TRBJ1-2; 7 bases fit TRBD1. From germline, CDR1 is SGDLS and CDR2 YYNGEE. J gave up 3 bases and V 3 bases, and 17 bases lay outside the gene matches. This CDR3 spans 18 amino acids. Here the CDR3 DNA reads TGTGCCAGCAGCGGCCCTAGGACAGGACCTAACCCACACTATGGCTACACCTTC. Translated, it gives CASSGPRTGPNPHYGYTF. Full variable domain (rest looked up from reference TRBV9 and TRBJ1-2): DSGVTQTPKHLITATGQRVTLRCSPRSGDLSVYWYQQSLDQGLQFLIQYYNGEERAKGNILERFSAQQFPDLHSELNLSSLELGDSALYFCASSGPRTGPNPHYGYTFGSGTRLTVV.

V gene TRBV5-6 combines with J gene TRBJ1-5; TRBD1 matches 10 bases. Germline values: CDR1 SGHDT, CDR2 YYEEEE. The CDR3 is 16 residues long. The junction had 3 bases not matched to a gene; V was cut back by 1 base and J by 2 bases. CDR3 in amino acids: CASSLKDRGGNQPQHF. The CDR3 DNA reads TGTGCCAGCAGCTTGAAGGACAGGGGGGGCAATCAGCCCCAGCATTTT.

Regarding this clone: The junction departs from germline at one end; a sequencing error may be responsible. In DNA, the CDR3 is TGCGCCAGCAGCCAAAGCGACAGGATCTATGGCTACACCTTC. Encoded protein: CASSQSDRIYGYTF. The chain recombines TRBV5-5 with TRBJ1-2, with D possibly TRBD1 on 6 matching bases. Germline CDR1 SGHKS, CDR2 YYEKEE (reference sequence). This CDR3 has 14 residues.

V is TRBV6-4 and J is TRBJ2-3; 9 bases line up with TRBD2. J was trimmed by 2 bases and V by 5 bases; bases with no gene match: 5. This CDR3 spans 15 amino acids. Germline V lookup: CDR1 MRHNA, CDR2 SNTAGT. CDR3 nucleotide sequence: TGTGCCAGCAGTCTTAGCGGGGGAGACACAGATACGCAGTATTTT. This encodes CASSLSGGDTDTQYF.

The CDR3 region has the DNA TGTGCCACCAGCAGAGAGATAAGCGGGGGGGCAGATACGCAGTATTTT. Encoded protein: CATSREISGGADTQYF. The gene calls are TRBV15 and TRBJ2-3, with 10 bases identical to TRBD2. CDR1 is LNHNV and CDR2 is YYDKDF in the germline V gene (reference sequence). The CDR3 extends over 16 amino acids. With 0 bases clipped from V and 4 bases from J, the junction kept 4 bases outside the gene matches.

This clone was observed a single time. The chain carries TRBV11-1 and TRBJ2-2, with a weak D call TRBD1 (6 bases). There are 15 residues in the CDR3. Looked up from germline, CDR1 is SGHAT and CDR2 is FQDESV (reference sequence). Between the trimmed V and J ends, which lost 3 bases and 4 bases, there was a span of 12 bases. CDR3 loop: CASSFLSRGTGELFF. The CDR3 bases are TGTGCCAGCAGCTTTCTTAGCAGGGGCACCGGGGAGCTGTTTTTT. The variable domain in full, completed from reference TRBV11-1 and TRBJ2-2, reads EAEVAQSPRYKITEKSQAVAFWCDPISGHATLYWYRQILGQGPELLVQFQDESVVDDSQLPKDRFSAERLKGVDSTLKIQPAELGDSAMYLCASSFLSRGTGELFFGEGSRLTVL.

CDR3 in amino acids: CASSLGQVYSYEQYF. In nucleotides, the CDR3 is TGCGCCAGCAGCTTGGGGCAGGTATACTCCTACGAGCAGTACTTC. This rearrangement joins TRBV5-1 to TRBJ2-7; unclear D gene. V lost 0 bases to trimming and J lost 0 bases, with 10 bases between them. The length of the CDR3 is 15 residues. Germline V CDR1 and CDR2: SGHRS, YFSETQ.

The chain employs TRBV6-1 and TRBJ2-7; 12 bases are shared with TRBD2. Germline values: CDR1 MNHNS, CDR2 SASEGT. V trimming: 2 bases; J trimming: 2 bases; junction bases outside the gene matches: 1. This CDR3 has 15 residues. CDR3 in DNA: TGTGCCAGCAGTGAATCTAGCGGGGGGGCCTACGAGCAGTACTTC. Protein sequence: CASSESSGGAYEQYF.

This clone showed up just a few times. This chain joins TRBV5-1 and TRBJ1-2; no clear D gene. The CDR3 contains 13 residues. The V end was cut by 4 bases, the J end by 2 bases, with 9 bases between. Germline-derived CDR1 and CDR2 are SGHRS and YFSETQ. CDR3 nucleotides: TGCGCCAGCAGCCCTACAGAGAACTATGGCTACACCTTC. Amino acid sequence: CASSPTENYGYTF.

Comment on this clone: A junction end diverges from the germline sequence, so it may reflect a read error. The gene calls are TRBV2 and TRBJ2-7; D call uncertain. Germline loops: CDR1 SNHLY, CDR2 FYNNEI. The CDR3 has 15 amino acids. For the CDR3, the DNA is TGTGCCAGCAGTGAAGGGTTCGAGGCACCATACGAGCAGTGCTTC. This encodes CASSEGFEAPYEQCF. The full variable domain, completed using reference TRBV2 and TRBJ2-7, is EPEVTQTPSHQVTQMGQEVILRCVPISNHLYFYWYRQILGQKVEFLVSFYNNEISEKSEIFDDQFSVERPDGSNFTLKIRSTKLEDSAMYFCASSEGFEAPYEQCFGPGTRLTVT.

V gene TRBV11-3 combines with J gene TRBJ1-1; 12 bases are shared with TRBD1. The ends lost 5 bases at V and 10 bases at J; junction bases unmatched: 11. Germline CDR1 is SGHNT and CDR2 is YENEEA. The CDR3 totals 15 residues. The CDR3 protein is CASSPGGTGGGGAFF. The CDR3 nucleotides are TGTGCCAGCAGCCCTGGAGGGACAGGGGGCGGTGGAGCTTTCTTT.

V usage is TRBV7-9 and J usage is TRBJ1-2; 12 positions match TRBD1. Germline V gene sequence: CDR1 SEHNR, CDR2 FQNEAQ (reference sequence). Unmatched junction bases numbered 8, after V lost 2 bases and J lost 7 bases. The CDR3 totals 16 residues. The CDR3 DNA reads TGTGCCAGCAGCTTATTCAAGGGACAGGGGGCTTCTGGCTACACCTTC. It codes for CASSLFKGQGASGYTF.

V and J are TRBV13 and TRBJ2-7, with D perhaps matching TRBD2 (6 bases). This CDR3 has 14 residues. Germline V gene data show CDR1 as PRHDT and CDR2 as FYEKMQ (reference sequence). The V end was cut by 5 bases, the J end by 4 bases, with 15 bases between. CDR3 DNA sequence: TGTGCCAGCAGCCCGGGACTGGGGAAATACGAGCAGTACTTC. It specifies CASSPGLGKYEQYF.